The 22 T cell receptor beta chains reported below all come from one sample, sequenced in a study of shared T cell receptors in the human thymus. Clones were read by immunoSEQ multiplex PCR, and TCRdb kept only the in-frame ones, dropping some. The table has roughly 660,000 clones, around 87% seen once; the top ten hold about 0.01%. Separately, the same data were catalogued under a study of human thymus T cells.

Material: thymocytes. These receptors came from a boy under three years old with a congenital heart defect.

The CDR3 DNA is TGTGCCAGCACACCACAGGGGGCGCGTGGCACCGGGGAGCTGTTTTTT. Amino acids: CASTPQGARGTGELFF. The rearrangement joins TRBV27 to TRBJ2-2; TRBD1 matches 9 bases. The CDR3 runs 16 residues. The germline CDR1 and CDR2 sequences are MNHEY and SMNVEV (reference sequence). Losses at the gene ends were 7 bases for V and 4 bases for J; bases not matched to a gene: 10.

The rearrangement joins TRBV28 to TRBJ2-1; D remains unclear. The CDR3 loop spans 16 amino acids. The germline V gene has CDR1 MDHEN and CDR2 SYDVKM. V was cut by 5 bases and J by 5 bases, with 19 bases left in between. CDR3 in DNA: TGTGCCAGCAGTAGCCCCTTTCCAGGTAGGAACAATGAGCAGTTCTTC. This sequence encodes CASSSPFPGRNNEQFF.

This CDR3 is CASSLDSLSYEQYF. In nucleotides, the CDR3 is TGTGCCAGCAGTCTGGACAGCCTCTCCTACGAGCAGTACTTC. The chain couples TRBV28 to TRBJ2-7; perhaps TRBD1 as D (6 bases). From germline, CDR1 is MDHEN and CDR2 SYDVKM. V was shortened by 5 bases and J by 0 bases, with 11 bases between the two germline ends. This CDR3 contains 14 residues.

The CDR3 sequence is CASNPRGLQNTGELFF. As DNA, the CDR3 is TGTGCCAGCAACCCTAGGGGACTCCAGAACACCGGGGAGCTGTTTTTT. The V gene is TRBV11-2, the J gene TRBJ2-2; tentatively, D is TRBD2 (6 bases). Trimming took 7 bases from V and 1 from J, leaving 16 bases between them. Germline V gives CDR1 SGHAT, CDR2 FQNNGV. The CDR3 is made up of 16 amino acids.

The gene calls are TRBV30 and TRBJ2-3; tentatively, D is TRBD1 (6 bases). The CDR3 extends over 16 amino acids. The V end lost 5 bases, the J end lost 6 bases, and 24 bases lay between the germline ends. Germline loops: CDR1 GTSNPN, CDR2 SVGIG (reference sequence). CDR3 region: CAWGPPRQGRRDTQYF. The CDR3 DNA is TGTGCCTGGGGCCCCCCGAGGCAGGGGCGGCGGGATACGCAGTATTTT. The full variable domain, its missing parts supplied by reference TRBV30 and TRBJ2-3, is SQTIHQWPATLVQPVGSPLSLECTVEGTSNPNLYWYRQAAGRGLQLLFYSVGIGQISSEVPQNLSASRPQDRQFILSSKKLLLSDSGFYLCAWGPPRQGRRDTQYFGPGTRLTVL.

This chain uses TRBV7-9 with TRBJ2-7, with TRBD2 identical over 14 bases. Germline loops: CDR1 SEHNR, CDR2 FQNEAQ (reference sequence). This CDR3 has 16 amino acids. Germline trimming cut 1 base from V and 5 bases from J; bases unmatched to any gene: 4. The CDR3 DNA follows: TGTGCCAGCAGCTTAGGGGGGACTAGCGGGAGTCACGAGCAGTACTTC. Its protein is CASSLGGTSGSHEQYF.

CDR3 protein: CASSLLPQDYTGELFF. The CDR3 bases are TGTGCCAGCAGTCTATTACCCCAGGACTACACCGGGGAGCTGTTTTTT. The rearrangement joins TRBV27 to TRBJ2-2; maybe TRBD2 (5 bases). The CDR3 loop spans 16 amino acids. Germline V gives CDR1 MNHEY, CDR2 SMNVEV (reference sequence). V dropped 5 bases and J dropped 3 bases, with 16 bases sitting between them.

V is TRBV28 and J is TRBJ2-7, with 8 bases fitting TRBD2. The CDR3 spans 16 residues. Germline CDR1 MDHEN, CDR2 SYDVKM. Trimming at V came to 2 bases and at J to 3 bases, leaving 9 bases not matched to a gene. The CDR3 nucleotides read TGTGCCAGCAGTTTAAGGCCCAGGCTAGCGGGCTACGAGCAGTACTTC. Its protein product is CASSLRPRLAGYEQYF.

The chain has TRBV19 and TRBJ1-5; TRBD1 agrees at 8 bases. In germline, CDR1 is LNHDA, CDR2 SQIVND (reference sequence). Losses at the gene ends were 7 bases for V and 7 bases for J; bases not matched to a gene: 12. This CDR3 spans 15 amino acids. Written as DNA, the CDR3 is TGTGCCAGTAAGTCCAGGGGGCGCGGTAGCCAGCCCCAGCATTTT. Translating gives CASKSRGRGSQPQHF.

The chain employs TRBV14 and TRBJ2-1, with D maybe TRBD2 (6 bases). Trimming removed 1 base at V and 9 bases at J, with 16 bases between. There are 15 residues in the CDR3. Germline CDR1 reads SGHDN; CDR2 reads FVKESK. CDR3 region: CASSQADYQQSEQFF. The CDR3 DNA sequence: TGTGCCAGCAGCCAAGCGGACTATCAGCAGAGTGAGCAGTTCTTC. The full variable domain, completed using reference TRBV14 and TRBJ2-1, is EAGVTQFPSHSVIEKGQTVTLRCDPISGHDNLYWYRRVMGKEIKFLLHFVKESKQDESGMPNNRFLAERTGGTYSTLKVQPAELEDSGVYFCASSQADYQQSEQFFGPGTRLTVL.

CDR3 coding DNA: TGTGCCGCCCTGGGGACAGGGAACACCGGGGAGCTGTTTTTT. This encodes CAALGTGNTGELFF. The chain uses TRBV6-1 and TRBJ2-2, with 8 bases lining up with TRBD1. Germline V gene sequence: CDR1 MNHNS, CDR2 SASEGT. V was pared by 11 bases and J by 1 base, with 6 bases of the junction left unmatched. This CDR3 spans 14 amino acids.

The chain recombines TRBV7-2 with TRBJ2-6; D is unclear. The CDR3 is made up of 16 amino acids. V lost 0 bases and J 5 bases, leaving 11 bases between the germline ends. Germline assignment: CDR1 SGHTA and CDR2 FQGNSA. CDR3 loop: CASSLAVDWRANVLTF. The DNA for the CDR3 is TGTGCCAGCAGCTTAGCAGTCGACTGGAGGGCCAACGTCCTGACTTTC.

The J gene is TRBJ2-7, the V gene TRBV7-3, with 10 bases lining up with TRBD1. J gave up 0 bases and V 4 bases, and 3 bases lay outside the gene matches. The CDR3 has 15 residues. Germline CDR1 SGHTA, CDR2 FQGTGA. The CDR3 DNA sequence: TGTGCCAGCAGCTCGACAGGGGGCTTCTCCTACGAGCAGTACTTC. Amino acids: CASSSTGGFSYEQYF.

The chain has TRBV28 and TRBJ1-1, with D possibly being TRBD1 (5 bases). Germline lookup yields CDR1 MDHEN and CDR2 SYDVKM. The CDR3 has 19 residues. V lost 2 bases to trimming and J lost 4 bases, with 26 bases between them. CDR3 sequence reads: CASSLGSLGGKGFGTEAFF. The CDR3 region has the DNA TGTGCCAGCAGTTTAGGTTCCTTGGGAGGGAAGGGGTTCGGCACTGAAGCTTTCTTT.

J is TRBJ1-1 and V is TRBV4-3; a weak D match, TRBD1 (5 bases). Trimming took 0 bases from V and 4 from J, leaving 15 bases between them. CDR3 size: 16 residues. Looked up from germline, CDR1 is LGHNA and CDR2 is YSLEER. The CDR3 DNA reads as TGCGCCAGCAGCCAAGATGAGGCCTGGGGGGGCACTGAAGCTTTCTTT. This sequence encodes CASSQDEAWGGTEAFF.

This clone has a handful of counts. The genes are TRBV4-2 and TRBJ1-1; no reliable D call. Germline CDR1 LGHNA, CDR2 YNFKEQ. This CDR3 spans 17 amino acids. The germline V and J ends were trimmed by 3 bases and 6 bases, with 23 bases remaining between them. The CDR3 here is CASSHHTKEGRVAEAFF. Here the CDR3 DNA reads TGTGCCAGCAGCCACCACACGAAAGAGGGAAGGGTCGCTGAAGCTTTCTTT.

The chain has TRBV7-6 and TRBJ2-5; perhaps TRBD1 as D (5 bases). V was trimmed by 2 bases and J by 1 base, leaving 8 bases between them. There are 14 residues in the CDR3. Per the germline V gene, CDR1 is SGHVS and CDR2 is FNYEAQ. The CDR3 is CASSLSQGQETQYF. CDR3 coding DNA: TGTGCCAGCAGCTTATCGCAGGGCCAAGAGACCCAGTACTTC. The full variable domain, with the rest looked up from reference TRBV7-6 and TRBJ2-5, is GAGVSQSPRYKVTKRGQDVALRCDPISGHVSLYWYRQALGQGPEFLTYFNYEAQQDKSGLPNDRFSAERPEGSISTLTIQRTEQRDSAMYRCASSLSQGQETQYFGPGTRLLVL.

The CDR3 protein is CASSGRLREGRVEQYF. The CDR3 DNA is TGCGCCAGCAGTGGTCGGTTGCGGGAGGGGAGGGTCGAGCAGTACTTC. V is TRBV10-2 and J is TRBJ2-7; 9 bases are shared with TRBD2. Germline V gene sequence: CDR1 WSHSY, CDR2 SAAADI. The CDR3 runs to 16 residues. With 4 bases clipped from V and 6 bases from J, the junction kept 13 bases outside the gene matches.

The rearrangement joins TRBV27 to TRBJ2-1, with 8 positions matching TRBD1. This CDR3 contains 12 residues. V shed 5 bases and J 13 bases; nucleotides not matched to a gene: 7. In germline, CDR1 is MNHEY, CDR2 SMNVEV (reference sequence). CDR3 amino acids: CASSPGQGDQFF. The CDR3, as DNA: TGTGCCAGCAGTCCTGGACAGGGAGACCAGTTCTTC.

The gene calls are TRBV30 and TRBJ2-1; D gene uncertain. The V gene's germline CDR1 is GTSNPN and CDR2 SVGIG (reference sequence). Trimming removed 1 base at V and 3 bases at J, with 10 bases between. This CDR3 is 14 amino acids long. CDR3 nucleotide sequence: TGTGCCTGGAGTGGAAGCGAGAACTACAATGAGCAGTTCTTC. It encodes CAWSGSENYNEQFF.

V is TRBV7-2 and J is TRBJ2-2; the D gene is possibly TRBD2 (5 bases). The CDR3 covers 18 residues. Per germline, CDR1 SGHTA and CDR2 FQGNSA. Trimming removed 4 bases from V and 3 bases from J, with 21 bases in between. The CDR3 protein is CASSSRSGRERDTGELFF. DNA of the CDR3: TGTGCCAGCAGCTCCCGGTCAGGAAGGGAGAGGGACACCGGGGAGCTGTTTTTT.

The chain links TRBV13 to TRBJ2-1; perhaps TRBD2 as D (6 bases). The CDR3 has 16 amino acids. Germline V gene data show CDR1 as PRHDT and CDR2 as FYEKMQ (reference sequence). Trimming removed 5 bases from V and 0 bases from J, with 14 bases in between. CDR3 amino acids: CASSPRDFSSYNEQFF. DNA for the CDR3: TGTGCCAGCAGCCCCCGGGACTTCAGCTCCTACAATGAGCAGTTCTTC.